This TCR beta chain was profiled in a study of Ad26.COV2.S vaccination and SARS-CoV-2 variants. About the research overall: Within the COV1001 Ad26.COV2.S trial arm, the donor was enrolled. Intramuscular Ad26.COV2.S doses were given once or twice, 56 days apart. Findings of the study overall: The authors reported substantial breadth in spike-specific CD8+ and CD4+ T cell responses after vaccination.

Assay: immunoSEQ multiplex PCR; the TCRdb copy retains only in-frame clones and omits some. The sample includes around 450,000 clones, around 90% of them seen just once. The CDR3 contains 14 residues. Trimming pared 6 bases from V and 5 bases from J, leaving 14 bases between. Germline-derived CDR1 and CDR2 are SGDLS and YYNGEE. Treatment specified: 19 received Ad26.COV2.S at low or high dose, single or two shots; several received placebo; per-sample allocation not given. Collection of samples fell on day 63 after the first vaccine or placebo injection. Boston supplied an adult donor aged 18-55 years. Comments on this clone: Its specificity is not known.

J is TRBJ1-4 and V is TRBV9; D not resolved. This specimen was peripheral blood, taken in a trial of Ad26.COV2.S vaccine versus placebo. This TCR came from a person between 18 and 65 years old who received the Ad26.COV2.S COVID-19 vaccine or a placebo. Written as DNA, the CDR3 is TGTGCCAGCAACAGACAAGGCTCAAATGAAAAACTGTTTTTT. This sequence encodes CASNRQGSNEKLFF. Full variable domain (outside the CDR3, taken from reference TRBV9 and TRBJ1-4): DSGVTQTPKHLITATGQRVTLRCSPRSGDLSVYWYQQSLDQGLQFLIQYYNGEERAKGNILERFSAQQFPDLHSELNLSSLELGDSALYFCASNRQGSNEKLFFGSGTQLSVL.